A selection of T cell receptor beta chains follows, all from one sample in a study of cytomegalovirus exposure and HLA in healthy donors. TCRdb's copy holds only in-frame clones and misses some; the assay was immunoSEQ multiplex PCR. The sample gives about 89,000 clones, 84% of which show up once; around an eighth is in the top ten. Sequenced input: PBMCs. These receptors originate from a woman younger than 30 in good health and CMV-seropositive. CDR3s include the opening cysteine and the closing phenylalanine or tryptophan. Fields, in order: V gene, D gene, J gene, clone size, CDR3 protein, CDR3 DNA. The D gene is left open where the match is weak. Only some rows state a clone size, as once, few, many or a class for expanded clones.

V gene: TRBV10-2; D gene: TRBD1; J gene: TRBJ1-1; clone size: -; CDR3 protein: CASSRTGTTEAFF; CDR3 DNA: TGCGCCAGCAGTAGGACAGGGACCACTGAAGCTTTCTTT
V gene: TRBV6-6; D gene: -; J gene: TRBJ2-7; clone size: -; CDR3 protein: CASSYSQVYEQYF; CDR3 DNA: TGTGCCAGCAGTTACTCGCAGGTGTACGAGCAGTACTTC
V gene: TRBV7-2; D gene: TRBD1; J gene: TRBJ1-2; clone size: -; CDR3 protein: CASSLALDRGRRGYTF; CDR3 DNA: TGTGCCAGCAGCTTAGCGCTAGACAGGGGCAGGAGAGGCTACACCTTC
V gene: TRBV5-6; D gene: TRBD1; J gene: TRBJ2-7; clone size: -; CDR3 protein: CASSFGTATEQYF; CDR3 DNA: TGTGCCAGCAGCTTCGGGACAGCGACCGAGCAGTACTTC
V gene: TRBV7-2; D gene: TRBD2; J gene: TRBJ2-2; clone size: -; CDR3 protein: CASSALAGPTGELFF; CDR3 DNA: TGTGCCAGCAGCGCCCTAGCGGGCCCCACCGGGGAGCTGTTTTTT
V gene: TRBV28; D gene: TRBD1; J gene: TRBJ1-5; clone size: few; CDR3 protein: CASSEPTGTGRNQPQHF; CDR3 DNA: TGTGCCAGCAGTGAACCTACCGGGACAGGGCGTAATCAGCCCCAGCATTTT
V gene: TRBV9; D gene: -; J gene: TRBJ2-3; clone size: -; CDR3 protein: CASSVGEKTGTDTQYF; CDR3 DNA: TGTGCCAGCAGCGTAGGAGAGAAAACTGGCACAGATACGCAGTATTTT
V gene: TRBV5-8; D gene: -; J gene: TRBJ1-1; clone size: once; CDR3 protein: CASSLGLKIFF; CDR3 DNA: TGTGCCAGCAGCTTGGGACTCAAGATTTTCTTT
V gene: TRBV9; D gene: -; J gene: TRBJ1-4; clone size: -; CDR3 protein: CASSVGDAGSTLEKLFF; CDR3 DNA: TGTGCCAGCAGCGTAGGCGACGCAGGGTCGACTCTTGAAAAACTGTTTTTT
V gene: TRBV9; D gene: -; J gene: TRBJ2-5; clone size: -; CDR3 protein: CASSVVGEGETQYF; CDR3 DNA: TGTGCCAGCAGCGTAGTAGGGGAAGGAGAGACCCAGTACTTC
V gene: TRBV28; D gene: -; J gene: TRBJ2-5; clone size: once; CDR3 protein: CASSYSQETQYF; CDR3 DNA: TGTGCCAGCAGTTACTCCCAAGAGACCCAGTACTTC
V gene: TRBV19; D gene: -; J gene: TRBJ1-4; clone size: -; CDR3 protein: CASSISFAGGREKLFF; CDR3 DNA: TGTGCCAGTAGTATATCGTTTGCCGGGGGACGGGAAAAACTGTTTTTT
V gene: TRBV5-1; D gene: TRBD2; J gene: TRBJ2-3; clone size: -; CDR3 protein: CASKFTSGGPSDTQYF; CDR3 DNA: TGCGCCAGCAAATTTACTAGCGGGGGACCCTCAGATACGCAGTATTTT
V gene: TRBV28; D gene: -; J gene: TRBJ1-2; clone size: -; CDR3 protein: CASTPLGTSPGGKYGYTF; CDR3 DNA: TGTGCCAGCACCCCACTGGGGACTTCTCCGGGGGGCAAGTATGGCTACACCTTC
V gene: TRBV29-1; D gene: -; J gene: TRBJ1-2; clone size: -; CDR3 protein: CSVDAMEDRGANYGYTF; CDR3 DNA: TGCAGCGTTGACGCAATGGAGGACAGAGGTGCTAACTATGGCTACACCTTC
V gene: TRBV2; D gene: -; J gene: TRBJ1-1; clone size: -; CDR3 protein: CASSLNTEAFF; CDR3 DNA: TGTGCCAGCAGCTTGAACACTGAAGCTTTCTTT
V gene: TRBV28; D gene: -; J gene: TRBJ1-1; clone size: -; CDR3 protein: CASRDTSTEAFF; CDR3 DNA: TGTGCCAGCAGGGACACCTCCACTGAAGCTTTCTTT
V gene: TRBV6-5; D gene: -; J gene: TRBJ1-1; clone size: -; CDR3 protein: CASSYSWRAGFEAFF; CDR3 DNA: TGTGCCAGCAGTTACTCGTGGAGGGCAGGGTTTGAAGCTTTCTTT
V gene: TRBV4-1; D gene: -; J gene: TRBJ1-5; clone size: -; CDR3 protein: CASREQEGNQPQHF; CDR3 DNA: TGCGCCAGCAGGGAACAGGAAGGCAATCAGCCCCAGCATTTT
V gene: TRBV27; D gene: TRBD2; J gene: TRBJ2-7; clone size: few; CDR3 protein: CASSPGLAYEQYF; CDR3 DNA: TGTGCCAGCAGCCCTGGACTAGCCTACGAGCAGTACTTC
V gene: TRBV6-5; D gene: -; J gene: TRBJ2-7; clone size: -; CDR3 protein: CASSYSRVQGTHEQYF; CDR3 DNA: TGTGCCAGCAGTTACTCGAGAGTACAGGGTACCCACGAGCAGTACTTC
V gene: TRBV10-3; D gene: -; J gene: TRBJ2-5; clone size: -; CDR3 protein: CAISESTTGNQETQYF; CDR3 DNA: TGTGCCATCAGTGAGTCGACAACAGGGAATCAAGAGACCCAGTACTTC
V gene: TRBV28; D gene: TRBD1; J gene: TRBJ2-7; clone size: -; CDR3 protein: CASSSPGQPYEQYF; CDR3 DNA: TGTGCCAGCAGTTCCCCGGGACAGCCCTACGAGCAGTACTTC
V gene: TRBV6-5; D gene: -; J gene: TRBJ1-4; clone size: -; CDR3 protein: CASSYTSGEAEKLFF; CDR3 DNA: TGTGCCAGCAGTTATACGTCGGGGGAGGCTGAAAAACTGTTTTTT
V gene: TRBV7-6; D gene: TRBD1; J gene: TRBJ2-3; clone size: -; CDR3 protein: CASSGGTGVTDTQYF; CDR3 DNA: TGTGCCAGCAGTGGCGGGACAGGGGTAACAGATACGCAGTATTTT
V gene: TRBV29-1; D gene: -; J gene: TRBJ2-5; clone size: -; CDR3 protein: CSVGNRLQETQYF; CDR3 DNA: TGCAGCGTGGGAAACAGGCTACAAGAGACCCAGTACTTC
V gene: TRBV5-4; D gene: TRBD1; J gene: TRBJ2-7; clone size: -; CDR3 protein: CASSPGQGPYEQYF; CDR3 DNA: TGTGCCAGCAGCCCGGGACAGGGACCCTACGAGCAGTACTTC
V gene: TRBV11-3; D gene: -; J gene: TRBJ2-2; clone size: -; CDR3 protein: CASSPVTGELFF; CDR3 DNA: TGTGCCAGCAGCCCTGTTACCGGGGAGCTGTTTTTT
V gene: TRBV30; D gene: -; J gene: TRBJ1-6; clone size: -; CDR3 protein: CAWSPPGAENSPLHF; CDR3 DNA: TGTGCCTGGAGTCCCCCAGGGGCGGAGAATTCACCCCTCCACTTT
V gene: TRBV10-3; D gene: -; J gene: TRBJ2-3; clone size: -; CDR3 protein: CAIRLTDTQYF; CDR3 DNA: TGTGCCATCAGACTCACAGATACGCAGTATTTT
V gene: TRBV7-9; D gene: -; J gene: TRBJ2-1; clone size: -; CDR3 protein: CASSLPLTTTMSQFF; CDR3 DNA: TGTGCCAGCAGCTTACCTTTGACTACGACTATGTCTCAGTTCTTC
V gene: TRBV27; D gene: -; J gene: TRBJ2-2; clone size: once; CDR3 protein: CASFGGQSNTGELFF; CDR3 DNA: TGTGCCAGCTTTGGCGGCCAGTCGAACACCGGGGAGCTGTTTTTT
V gene: TRBV19; D gene: -; J gene: TRBJ2-5; clone size: -; CDR3 protein: CATSSLTEQETQYF; CDR3 DNA: TGTGCCACAAGTAGTTTGACAGAGCAAGAGACCCAGTACTTC
V gene: TRBV30; D gene: -; J gene: TRBJ1-5; clone size: -; CDR3 protein: CAWSSSAGNSNQPQHF; CDR3 DNA: TGTGCCTGGAGTTCCTCGGCGGGAAATAGCAATCAGCCCCAGCATTTT
V gene: TRBV5-5; D gene: TRBD1; J gene: TRBJ1-5; clone size: -; CDR3 protein: CASSLGQGFNQPQHF; CDR3 DNA: TGTGCCAGCAGCTTAGGACAGGGGTTCAATCAGCCCCAGCATTTT
V gene: TRBV2; D gene: TRBD1; J gene: TRBJ2-7; clone size: few; CDR3 protein: CAPRDSRF; CDR3 DNA: TGTGCCCCCCGGGACAGCAGGTTC
V gene: TRBV5-1; D gene: -; J gene: TRBJ2-7; clone size: -; CDR3 protein: CASSTGNFGSYEQYF; CDR3 DNA: TGCGCCAGCAGCACCGGGAATTTTGGCTCCTACGAGCAGTACTTC
V gene: TRBV6-6; D gene: -; J gene: TRBJ2-7; clone size: -; CDR3 protein: CASSGQRPYEQYF; CDR3 DNA: TGTGCCAGCAGCGGACAGCGACCCTACGAGCAGTACTTC
V gene: TRBV30; D gene: -; J gene: TRBJ2-7; clone size: -; CDR3 protein: CAWSSPQDEQYF; CDR3 DNA: TGTGCCTGGAGTAGTCCGCAGGACGAGCAGTACTTC
V gene: TRBV28; D gene: TRBD1; J gene: TRBJ1-1; clone size: once; CDR3 protein: CASRGQGNTEAFF; CDR3 DNA: TGTGCCAGCAGGGGACAGGGGAACACTGAAGCTTTCTTT
V gene: TRBV19; D gene: -; J gene: TRBJ1-1; clone size: -; CDR3 protein: CASRTKGVTEAFF; CDR3 DNA: TGTGCCAGTAGGACGAAGGGGGTCACTGAAGCTTTCTTT
V gene: TRBV6-1; D gene: TRBD2; J gene: TRBJ2-3; clone size: -; CDR3 protein: CASLAGGPTDTQYF; CDR3 DNA: TGTGCCAGCCTAGCGGGGGGGCCCACAGATACGCAGTATTTT
V gene: TRBV6-5; D gene: -; J gene: TRBJ2-7; clone size: once; CDR3 protein: CASSYSQGTNEQYF; CDR3 DNA: TGTGCCAGCAGTTACTCCCAGGGGACTAACGAGCAGTACTTC
V gene: TRBV4-1; D gene: TRBD2; J gene: TRBJ2-4; clone size: -; CDR3 protein: CASSQTSGGIAKNIQYF; CDR3 DNA: TGCGCCAGCAGCCAAACTAGCGGGGGGATAGCCAAAAACATTCAGTACTTC
V gene: TRBV7-6; D gene: -; J gene: TRBJ2-2; clone size: few; CDR3 protein: CASSPRQAANTGELFF; CDR3 DNA: TGTGCCAGCAGCCCTAGACAGGCTGCGAACACCGGGGAGCTGTTTTTT